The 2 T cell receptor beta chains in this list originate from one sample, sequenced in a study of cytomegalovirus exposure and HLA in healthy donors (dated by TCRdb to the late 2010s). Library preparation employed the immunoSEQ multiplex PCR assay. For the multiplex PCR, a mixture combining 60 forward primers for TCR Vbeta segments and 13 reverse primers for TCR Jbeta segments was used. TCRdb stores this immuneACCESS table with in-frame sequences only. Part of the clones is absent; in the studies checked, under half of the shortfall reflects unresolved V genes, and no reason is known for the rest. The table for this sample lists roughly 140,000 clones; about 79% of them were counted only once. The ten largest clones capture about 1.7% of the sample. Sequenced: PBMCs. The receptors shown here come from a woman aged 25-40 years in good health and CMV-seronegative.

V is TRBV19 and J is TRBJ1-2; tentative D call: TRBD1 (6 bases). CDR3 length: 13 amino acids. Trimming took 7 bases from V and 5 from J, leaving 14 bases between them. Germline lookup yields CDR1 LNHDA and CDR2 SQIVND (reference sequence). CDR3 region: CASNPGQGYGYTF. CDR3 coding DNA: TGTGCCAGTAACCCCGGCCAGGGGTATGGCTACACCTTC.

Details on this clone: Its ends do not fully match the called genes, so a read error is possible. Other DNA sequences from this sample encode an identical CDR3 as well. CDR3 sequence (DNA): TGCGCTAGCAGCTTGAGGGCAGGGGCTGTCACTGAAGCTTTCTTT. Its translation: CASSLRAGAVTEAFF. This chain connects TRBV5-1 to TRBJ1-1; a weak D match, TRBD1 (6 bases). Looked up from germline, CDR1 is SGHRS and CDR2 is YFSETQ. The CDR3 covers 15 residues.